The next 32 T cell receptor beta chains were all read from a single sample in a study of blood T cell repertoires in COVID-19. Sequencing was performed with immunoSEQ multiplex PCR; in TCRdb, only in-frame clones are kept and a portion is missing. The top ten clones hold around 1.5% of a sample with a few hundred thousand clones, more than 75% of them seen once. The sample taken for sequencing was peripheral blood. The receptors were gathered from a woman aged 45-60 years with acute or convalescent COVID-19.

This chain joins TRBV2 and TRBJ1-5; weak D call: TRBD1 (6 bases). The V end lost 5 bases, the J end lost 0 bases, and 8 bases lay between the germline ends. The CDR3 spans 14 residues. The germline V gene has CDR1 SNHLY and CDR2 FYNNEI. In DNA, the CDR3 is TGTGCCAGCAGTACAGGGATTAGCAATCAGCCCCAGCATTTT. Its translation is CASSTGISNQPQHF.

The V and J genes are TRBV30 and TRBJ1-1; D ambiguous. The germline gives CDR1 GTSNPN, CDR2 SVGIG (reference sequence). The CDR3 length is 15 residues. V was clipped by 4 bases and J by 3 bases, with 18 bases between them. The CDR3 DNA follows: TGTGCCTGGACTCCCCGAGGAAATTCTGACACTGAAGCTTTCTTT. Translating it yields CAWTPRGNSDTEAFF. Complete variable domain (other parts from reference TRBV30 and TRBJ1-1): SQTIHQWPATLVQPVGSPLSLECTVEGTSNPNLYWYRQAAGRGLQLLFYSVGIGQISSEVPQNLSASRPQDRQFILSSKKLLLSDSGFYLCAWTPRGNSDTEAFFGQGTRLTVV.

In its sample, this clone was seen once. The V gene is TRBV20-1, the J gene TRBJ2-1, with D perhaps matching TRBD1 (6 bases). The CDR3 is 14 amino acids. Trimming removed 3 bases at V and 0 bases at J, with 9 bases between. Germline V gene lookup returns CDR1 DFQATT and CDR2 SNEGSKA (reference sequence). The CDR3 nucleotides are TGCAGTGCTAGTCAGGGGAGCTCCTACAATGAGCAGTTCTTC. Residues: CSASQGSSYNEQFF.

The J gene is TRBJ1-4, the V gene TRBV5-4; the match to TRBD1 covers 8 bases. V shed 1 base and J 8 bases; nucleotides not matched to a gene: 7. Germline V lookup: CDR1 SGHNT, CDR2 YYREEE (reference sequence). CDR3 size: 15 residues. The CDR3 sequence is CASSLPTGDREKLFF. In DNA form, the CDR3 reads TGTGCCAGCAGCTTGCCGACAGGGGATCGAGAAAAACTGTTTTTT.

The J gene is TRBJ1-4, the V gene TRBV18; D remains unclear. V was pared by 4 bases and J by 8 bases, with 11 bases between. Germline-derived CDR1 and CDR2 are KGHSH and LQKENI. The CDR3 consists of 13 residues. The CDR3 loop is CASSRGQREKLFF. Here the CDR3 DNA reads TGTGCCAGCTCACGAGGCCAGAGGGAAAAACTGTTTTTT.

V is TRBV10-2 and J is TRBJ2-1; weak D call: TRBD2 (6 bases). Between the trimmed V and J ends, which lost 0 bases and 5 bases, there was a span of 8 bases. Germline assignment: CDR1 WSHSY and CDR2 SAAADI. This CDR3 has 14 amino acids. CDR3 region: CASSESGGNNEQFF. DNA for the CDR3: TGCGCCAGCAGTGAGTCTGGCGGGAACAATGAGCAGTTCTTC.

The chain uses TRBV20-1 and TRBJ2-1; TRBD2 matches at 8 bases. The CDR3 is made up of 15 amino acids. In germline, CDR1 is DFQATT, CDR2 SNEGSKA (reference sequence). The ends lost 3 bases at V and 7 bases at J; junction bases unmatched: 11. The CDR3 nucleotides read TGCAGTGCTAGTTCACTAGCGGAGAGGGTAAATGAGCAGTTCTTC. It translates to CSASSLAERVNEQFF.

The CDR3 reads CASSLYRGNNEQFF. The DNA for the CDR3 is TGTGCCAGCAGTTTATACAGGGGCAACAATGAGCAGTTCTTC. The chain recombines TRBV6-6 with TRBJ2-1, with 7 bases lining up with TRBD1. The trim removed 4 bases at V and 5 bases at J, leaving 5 bases unmatched. CDR1 is MNHNY and CDR2 is SVGAGI in the germline V gene (reference sequence). The CDR3 is 14 amino acids.

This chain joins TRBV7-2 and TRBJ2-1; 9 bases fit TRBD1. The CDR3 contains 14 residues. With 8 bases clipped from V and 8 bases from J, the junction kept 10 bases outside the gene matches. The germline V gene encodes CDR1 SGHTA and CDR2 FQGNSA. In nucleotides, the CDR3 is TGTGCCAGCGGACCGGGACAGGGCTCCGATGAGCAGTTCTTC. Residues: CASGPGQGSDEQFF.

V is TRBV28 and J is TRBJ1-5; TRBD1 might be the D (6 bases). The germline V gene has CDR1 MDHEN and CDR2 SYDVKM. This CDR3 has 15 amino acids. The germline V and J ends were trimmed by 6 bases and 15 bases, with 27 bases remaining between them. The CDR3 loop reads CASSLGGGAPAAGHF. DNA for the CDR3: TGTGCCAGCAGCCTAGGGGGGGGCGCCCCCGCCGCTGGGCATTTT.

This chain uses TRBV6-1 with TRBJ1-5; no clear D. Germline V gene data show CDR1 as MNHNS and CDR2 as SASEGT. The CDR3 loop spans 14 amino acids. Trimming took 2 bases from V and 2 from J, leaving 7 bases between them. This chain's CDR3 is CASSETRGNQPQHF. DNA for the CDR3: TGTGCCAGCAGTGAAACGAGGGGCAATCAGCCCCAGCATTTT.

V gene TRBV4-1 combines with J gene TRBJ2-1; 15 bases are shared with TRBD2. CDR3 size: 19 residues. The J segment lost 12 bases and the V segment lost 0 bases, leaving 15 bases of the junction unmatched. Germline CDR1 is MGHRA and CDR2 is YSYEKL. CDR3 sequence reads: CASSQERGSGTSGRKRQFF. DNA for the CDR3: TGCGCCAGCAGCCAAGAACGCGGCTCCGGGACTAGCGGGAGGAAGAGGCAGTTCTTC.

As DNA, the CDR3 is TGTGCCAGCAGCCAAGATCGAGGGTTGGGCTATGGCTACACCTTC. Its translation is CASSQDRGLGYGYTF. The chain carries TRBV4-2 and TRBJ1-2, with D hard to call. Germline V gives CDR1 LGHNA, CDR2 YNFKEQ. This CDR3 has 15 residues. V was shortened by 0 bases and J by 4 bases, with 12 bases between the two germline ends.

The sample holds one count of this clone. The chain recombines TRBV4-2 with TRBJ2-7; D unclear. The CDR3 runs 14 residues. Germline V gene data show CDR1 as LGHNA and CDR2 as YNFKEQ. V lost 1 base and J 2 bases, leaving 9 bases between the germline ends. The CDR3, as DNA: TGTGCCAGCAGCCAAGGTTCCCCGGCCTACGAGCAGTACTTC. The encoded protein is CASSQGSPAYEQYF.

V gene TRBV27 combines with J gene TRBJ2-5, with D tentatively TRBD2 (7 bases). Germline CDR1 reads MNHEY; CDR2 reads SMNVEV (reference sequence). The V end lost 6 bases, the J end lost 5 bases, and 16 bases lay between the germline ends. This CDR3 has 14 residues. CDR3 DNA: TGTGCCAGCAGGCTGGCGGGGGCTACGGAGACCCAGTACTTC. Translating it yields CASRLAGATETQYF.

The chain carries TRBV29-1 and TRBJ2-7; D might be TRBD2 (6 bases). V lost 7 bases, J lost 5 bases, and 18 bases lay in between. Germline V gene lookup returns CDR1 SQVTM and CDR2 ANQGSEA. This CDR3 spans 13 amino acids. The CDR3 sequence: CSACRETGDEQYF. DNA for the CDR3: TGCAGCGCCTGTAGGGAAACGGGGGACGAGCAGTACTTC.

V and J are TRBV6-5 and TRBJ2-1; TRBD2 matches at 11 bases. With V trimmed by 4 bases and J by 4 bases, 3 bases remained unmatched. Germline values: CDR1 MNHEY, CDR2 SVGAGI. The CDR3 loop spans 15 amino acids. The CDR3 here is CASSSTSGIYNEQFF. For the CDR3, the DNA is TGTGCCAGCAGTTCGACTAGCGGGATATACAATGAGCAGTTCTTC.

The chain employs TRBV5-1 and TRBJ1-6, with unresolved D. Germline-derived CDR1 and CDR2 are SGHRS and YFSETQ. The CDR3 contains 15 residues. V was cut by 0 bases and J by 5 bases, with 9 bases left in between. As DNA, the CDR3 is TGCGCCAGCAGCTTGGATGGAGATGATAATTCACCCCTCCACTTT. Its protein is CASSLDGDDNSPLHF.

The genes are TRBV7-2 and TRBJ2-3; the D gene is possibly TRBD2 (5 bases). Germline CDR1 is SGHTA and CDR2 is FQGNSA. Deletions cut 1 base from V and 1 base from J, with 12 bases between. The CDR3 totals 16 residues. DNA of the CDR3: TGTGCCAGCAGCTTAGGCCCTAGCATGGGCACAGATACGCAGTATTTT. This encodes CASSLGPSMGTDTQYF.

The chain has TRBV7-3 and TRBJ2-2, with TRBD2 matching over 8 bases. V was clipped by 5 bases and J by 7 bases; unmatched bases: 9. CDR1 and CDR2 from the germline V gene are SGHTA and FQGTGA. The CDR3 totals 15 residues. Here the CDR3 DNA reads TGTGCCAGCAGCCGAGAAGGACTAGCCAACGGGGAGCTGTTTTTT. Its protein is CASSREGLANGELFF.

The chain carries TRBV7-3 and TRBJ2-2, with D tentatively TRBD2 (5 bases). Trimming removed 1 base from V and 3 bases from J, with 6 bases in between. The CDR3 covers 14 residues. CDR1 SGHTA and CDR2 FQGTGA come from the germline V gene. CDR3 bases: TGTGCCAGCAGCTTAAGGGAGTACACCGGGGAGCTGTTTTTT. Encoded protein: CASSLREYTGELFF.

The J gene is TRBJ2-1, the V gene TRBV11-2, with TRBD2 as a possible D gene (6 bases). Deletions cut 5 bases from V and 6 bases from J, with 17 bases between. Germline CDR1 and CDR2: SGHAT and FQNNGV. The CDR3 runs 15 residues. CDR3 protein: CASSPGGPRFNEQFF. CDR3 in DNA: TGTGCCAGCAGCCCAGGAGGGCCCCGCTTCAATGAGCAGTTCTTC.

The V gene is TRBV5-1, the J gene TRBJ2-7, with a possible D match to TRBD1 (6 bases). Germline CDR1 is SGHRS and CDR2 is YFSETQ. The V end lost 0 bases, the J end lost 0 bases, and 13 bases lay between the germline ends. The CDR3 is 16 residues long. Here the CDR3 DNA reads TGCGCCAGCAGCTTGGGAGGACAGCCCAGCTCCTACGAGCAGTACTTC. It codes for CASSLGGQPSSYEQYF.

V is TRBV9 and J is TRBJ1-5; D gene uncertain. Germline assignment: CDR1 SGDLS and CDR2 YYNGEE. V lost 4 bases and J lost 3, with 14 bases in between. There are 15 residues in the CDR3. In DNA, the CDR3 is TGTGCCAGCAGCCCGGGGTCCTTTAACAATCAGCCCCAGCATTTT. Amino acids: CASSPGSFNNQPQHF.

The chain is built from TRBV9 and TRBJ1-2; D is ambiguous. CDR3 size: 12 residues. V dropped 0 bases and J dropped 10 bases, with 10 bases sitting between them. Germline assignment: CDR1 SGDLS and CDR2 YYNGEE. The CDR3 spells CASSVDPGSYTF. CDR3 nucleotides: TGTGCCAGCAGCGTAGATCCCGGGTCCTACACCTTC.

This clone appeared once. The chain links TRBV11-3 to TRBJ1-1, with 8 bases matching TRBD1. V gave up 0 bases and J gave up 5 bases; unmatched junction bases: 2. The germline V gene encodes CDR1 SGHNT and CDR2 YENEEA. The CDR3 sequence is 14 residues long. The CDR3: CASSLDQGATEAFF. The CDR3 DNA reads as TGTGCCAGCAGCTTAGATCAGGGGGCGACTGAAGCTTTCTTT.

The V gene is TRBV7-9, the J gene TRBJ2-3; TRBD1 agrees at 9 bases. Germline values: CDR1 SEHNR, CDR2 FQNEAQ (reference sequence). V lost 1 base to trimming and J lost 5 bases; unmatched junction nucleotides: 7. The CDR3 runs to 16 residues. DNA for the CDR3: TGTGCCAGCAGCTTAGTTGGGACAGGGTCAGAAGATACGCAGTATTTT. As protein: CASSLVGTGSEDTQYF.

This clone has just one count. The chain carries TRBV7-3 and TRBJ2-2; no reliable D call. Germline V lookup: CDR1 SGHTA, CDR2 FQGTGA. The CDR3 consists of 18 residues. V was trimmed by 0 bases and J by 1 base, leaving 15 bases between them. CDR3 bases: TGTGCCAGCAGCTTAACGTACACCACCTCTTTGAACACCGGGGAGCTGTTTTTT. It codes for CASSLTYTTSLNTGELFF.

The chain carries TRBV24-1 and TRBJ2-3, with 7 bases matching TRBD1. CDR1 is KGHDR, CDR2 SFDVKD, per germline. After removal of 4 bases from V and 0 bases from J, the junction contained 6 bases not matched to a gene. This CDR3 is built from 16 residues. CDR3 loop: CATSDPGTDSTDTQYF. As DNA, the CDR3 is TGTGCCACCAGTGACCCCGGGACAGATAGCACAGATACGCAGTATTTT.

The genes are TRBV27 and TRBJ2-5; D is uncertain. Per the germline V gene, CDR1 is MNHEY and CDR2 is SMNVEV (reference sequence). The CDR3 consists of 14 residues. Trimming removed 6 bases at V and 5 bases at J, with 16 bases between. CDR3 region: CASSIMAGLETQYF. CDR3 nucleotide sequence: TGTGCCAGCAGCATTATGGCAGGCCTGGAGACCCAGTACTTC.

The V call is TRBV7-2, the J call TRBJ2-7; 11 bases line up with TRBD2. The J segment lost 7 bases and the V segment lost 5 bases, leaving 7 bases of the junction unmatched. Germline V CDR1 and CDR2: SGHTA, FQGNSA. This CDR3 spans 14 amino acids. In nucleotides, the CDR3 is TGTGCCAGCAGCCGCACTAGCGGGAGTGAAGAGCAGTACTTC. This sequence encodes CASSRTSGSEEQYF. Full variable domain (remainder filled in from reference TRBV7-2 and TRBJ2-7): GAGVSQSPSNKVTEKGKDVELRCDPISGHTALYWYRQSLGQGLEFLIYFQGNSAPDKSGLPSDRFSAERTGGSVSTLTIQRTQQEDSAVYLCASSRTSGSEEQYFGPGTRLTVT.

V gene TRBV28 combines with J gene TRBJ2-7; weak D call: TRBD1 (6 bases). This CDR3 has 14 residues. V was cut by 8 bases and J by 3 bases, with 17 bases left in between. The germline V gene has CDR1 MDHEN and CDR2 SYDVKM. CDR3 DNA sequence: TGTGCCAGCGCTCCCACAGGGCCCCTCTACGAGCAGTACTTC. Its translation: CASAPTGPLYEQYF.